The 29 T cell receptor beta chains below were found in one sample sequenced in a study of prognosis after radiotherapy for stage I lung cancer. Template was genomic DNA; TCR beta CDR3 amplified in two multiplex PCR rounds. Primers were specific to each TRBV and TRBJ gene in first-round PCR. TCRdb re-called the multiplex PCR reads through MiXCR, storing one row per CDR3 protein. The sample holds 17,000 or so distinct CDR3 sequences; more than 35% are singletons and the top ten take almost 40%. The specimen was PBMCs, collected before or after stereotactic body radiation therapy (not recorded which). The source is a donor of 50 years or more with non-small cell lung cancer.

By proportion, this clonotype is medium-sized. The chain combines TRBV27 with TRBJ2-1; no firm D call. The V gene's germline CDR1 is MNHEY and CDR2 SMNVEV (reference sequence). The length of the CDR3 is 11 residues. The V gene lost 3 bases and the J gene lost 9 bases, with 6 bases spanning the gap. The CDR3 DNA reads TGTGCCAGCAGTTTTGGGGTTGAGCAGTTCTTC. Translation: CASSFGVEQFF.

As regards this clonotype: The germline gene is not matched at one end of the junction; a read error may be the cause. The V call is TRBV7-6, the J call TRBJ1-1; D is unresolved. The CDR3 contains 14 residues. Per the germline V gene, CDR1 is SGHVS and CDR2 is FNYEAQ. Written as DNA, the CDR3 is TGTGCCATCAGCTTAGTTCATGCTAACACTGAAGCTTTCTTT. It encodes CAISLVHANTEAFF.

A single count supports this clonotype. A far larger clone is one base from this, pointing to a likely read error. The chain has TRBV6-4 and TRBJ2-7; tentative D call: TRBD2 (6 bases). This CDR3 comprises 14 residues. In germline, CDR1 is MRHNA, CDR2 SNTAGT. The CDR3 coding sequence is TGTGCCAGCAGTTTGGGACTGGATGTCTACGATCAGTACTTC. Translated, it gives CASSLGLDVYDQYF.

This chain links TRBV28 with TRBJ1-5; D is ambiguous. This CDR3 has 14 amino acids. Germline V gene data show CDR1 as MDHEN and CDR2 as SYDVKM. Trimming took 6 bases from V and 5 from J, leaving 14 bases between them. CDR3 amino acids: CASSIVHGYQPQHF. CDR3 sequence (DNA): TGTGCCAGCAGCATCGTACATGGATATCAGCCCCAGCATTTT.

In this sample, this clonotype turned up many times. The chain couples TRBV7-9 to TRBJ2-5, with 8 bases matching TRBD2. Germline trimming cut 5 bases from V and 0 bases from J; bases unmatched to any gene: 5. This CDR3 contains 15 residues. Germline V gene data show CDR1 as SEHNR and CDR2 as FQNEAQ (reference sequence). The CDR3 is CASSPLLADQETQYF. The CDR3 bases are TGTGCCAGCAGCCCCTTACTAGCGGACCAAGAGACCCAGTACTTC. The full variable domain, its missing parts supplied by reference TRBV7-9 and TRBJ2-5, is DTGVSQNPRHKITKRGQNVTFRCDPISEHNRLYWYRQTLGQGPEFLTYFQNEAQLEKSRLLSDRFSAERPKGSFSTLEIQRTEQGDSAMYLCASSPLLADQETQYFGPGTRLLVL.

This clonotype was counted many times. The CDR3 protein is CAWSVYGHEQYF. For the CDR3, the DNA is TGTGCCTGGAGTGTATATGGGCACGAGCAGTACTTC. The chain recombines TRBV30 with TRBJ2-7; D is uncertain. V was shortened by 0 bases and J by 5 bases, with 8 bases between the two germline ends. The CDR3 is 12 amino acids. CDR1 and CDR2 (germline): GTSNPN, SVGIG (reference sequence).

With respect to this clonotype: A much bigger clone sits one base away, suggesting this may be a read error. This chain uses TRBV7-2 with TRBJ2-5; D is unclear. Per the germline V gene, CDR1 is SGHTA and CDR2 is FQGNSA. Trimming took 5 bases from V and 5 from J, leaving 9 bases between them. The CDR3 has 12 amino acids. The CDR3 DNA sequence: TGTGCCAGCAGCCTAATAGCCGAGACCCAGTACTTC. Its protein product is CASSLIAETQYF. Full variable domain (missing parts from reference TRBV7-2 and TRBJ2-5): GAGVSQSPSNKVTEKGKDVELRCDPISGHTALYWYRQSLGQGLEFLIYFQGNSAPDKSGLPSDRFSAERTGGSVSTLTIQRTQQEDSAVYLCASSLIAETQYFGPGTRLLVL.

This clonotype turned up a few times. V gene TRBV5-1 combines with J gene TRBJ2-1; 9 bases line up with TRBD2. The CDR3 has 15 amino acids. Looked up from germline, CDR1 is SGHRS and CDR2 is YFSETQ. V dropped 3 bases and J dropped 3; count of bases not matched to a gene: 4. In DNA, the CDR3 is TGCGCCAGCAGCTACCAAGCGGGAGGCTACAATGAGCAGTTCTTC. Translating it yields CASSYQAGGYNEQFF.

The table lists this clonotype with many counts. The chain recombines TRBV29-1 with TRBJ2-1; no reliable D call. The CDR3 runs 12 residues. The germline gives CDR1 SQVTM, CDR2 ANQGSEA. V shed 5 bases and J shed 6 bases, with 11 bases lying between them. CDR3 region: CSVNGLSNEQFF. The CDR3 nucleotides are TGCAGCGTTAATGGTCTTAGCAATGAGCAGTTCTTC.

The J gene is TRBJ2-7, the V gene TRBV11-2, with D tentatively TRBD2 (6 bases). This CDR3 has 14 amino acids. CDR1 is SGHAT, CDR2 FQNNGV, per germline. Trimming pared 0 bases from V and 3 bases from J, leaving 9 bases between. The CDR3 DNA follows: TGTGCCAGCAGCTTAGATGCGGGGATCTACGAGCAGTACTTC. Protein product: CASSLDAGIYEQYF.

In its sample, this clonotype is medium-sized. The chain couples TRBV7-9 to TRBJ1-1, with 9 bases aligning to TRBD1. Germline lookup yields CDR1 SEHNR and CDR2 FQNEAQ (reference sequence). The V and J ends lost 6 bases and 5 bases, in that order; junction bases with no gene match: 4. This CDR3 region has 13 residues. The DNA for the CDR3 is TGTGCCAGCAGTCGGACAGGGGAGACTGAAGCTTTCTTT. Its translation is CASSRTGETEAFF.

A remark on this clonotype: A much bigger clone sits one base away, suggesting this may be a read error. The genes are TRBV30 and TRBJ2-5, with 8 bases lining up with TRBD2. V lost 2 bases and J lost 4; bases outside the gene matches: 6. Germline lookup yields CDR1 GTSNPN and CDR2 SVGIG (reference sequence). This CDR3 spans 14 amino acids. Written as DNA, the CDR3 is TGTGCCTGGAGTCTGAGCGGGAGTAGAGAGACCCAGTACTTC. This gives the protein CAWSLSGSRETQYF.

The sample holds many counts of this clonotype. This chain links TRBV6-5 with TRBJ1-1; 9 nucleotides align to TRBD1. V lost 3 bases and J lost 7; bases outside the gene matches: 9. Per the germline V gene, CDR1 is MNHEY and CDR2 is SVGAGI. This CDR3 has 15 residues. The CDR3 protein is CASSYGQGNIIEAFF. CDR3 sequence (DNA): TGTGCCAGCAGTTATGGACAGGGGAATATCATTGAAGCTTTCTTT.

Points on this clonotype: The CDR3 does not end in the conserved phenylalanine or tryptophan, so this is likely a read error. The V and J genes are TRBV7-2 and TRBJ2-7; tentative D call: TRBD2 (6 bases). The germline CDR1 and CDR2 sequences are SGHTA and FQGNSA. Between the trimmed V and J ends, which lost 2 bases and 4 bases, there was a span of 12 bases. This CDR3 contains 14 residues. The CDR3 region has the DNA TGTGCCAGCAGCTTATCTAGCGTCCAGTACGAGCAGTACCTC. This encodes CASSLSSVQYEQYL.

J is TRBJ2-2 and V is TRBV18; D may be TRBD2 (7 bases). V was pared by 0 bases and J by 17 bases, with 22 bases between. The CDR3 has 15 residues. The germline V gene encodes CDR1 KGHSH and CDR2 LQKENI. The CDR3 region is CASSPPKGWTGGLFF. CDR3 nucleotides: TGTGCCAGCTCACCACCGAAGGGTTGGACCGGGGGGCTTTTTTTT.

This clonotype occurred many times. The V and J genes are TRBV6-8 and TRBJ2-3; a possible D gene is TRBD2 (6 bases). This CDR3 contains 17 residues. Germline V gene sequence: CDR1 MNHGY, CDR2 SAAAGT. Trimming took 6 bases from V and 5 from J, leaving 24 bases between them. For the CDR3, the DNA is TGTGCCAGCAGCCCCTACGGGGACTCCTCGGACGAAGATACGCAGTATTTT. This sequence encodes CASSPYGDSSDEDTQYF.

About this clonotype: A far bigger clonotype differs at one base, so this is likely a read error. The J gene is TRBJ1-1, the V gene TRBV6-5; D ambiguous. The V gene's germline CDR1 is MNHEY and CDR2 SVGAGI. The CDR3 totals 13 residues. The ends were cut back, 2 bases at V and 4 bases at J, with 8 bases in the middle. This CDR3 is CASSYLGVTEAFF. The CDR3 nucleotides are TGTGCCAGCAGTTACCTGGGAGTCACTGAAGCTTTCTTT.

The chain links TRBV9 to TRBJ2-2, with D possibly TRBD1 on 6 matching bases. CDR1 is SGDLS and CDR2 is YYNGEE in the germline V gene. This CDR3 spans 16 amino acids. Trimming pared 1 base from V and 8 bases from J, leaving 18 bases between. The chain's CDR3 is CASSVSPSQGWGELFF. The CDR3 coding sequence is TGTGCCAGCAGCGTATCCCCTAGCCAGGGGTGGGGGGAGCTGTTTTTT.

The gene calls are TRBV5-1 and TRBJ2-7, with 9 positions matching TRBD2. Germline V gene sequence: CDR1 SGHRS, CDR2 YFSETQ. CDR3 length: 13 residues. The J segment lost 6 bases and the V segment lost 0 bases, leaving 1 base of the junction unmatched. The DNA for the CDR3 is TGCGCCAGCAGCTTGGGGCGGGAGGGCGAGCAGTACTTC. Translating it yields CASSLGREGEQYF.

There are many counts of this clonotype. The chain combines TRBV12-3 or TRBV12-4 with TRBJ2-1, with D perhaps assigned TRBD1 or TRBD2 (5 bases each). This CDR3 is built from 15 residues. The germline V and J ends were trimmed by 1 base and 1 base, with 8 bases remaining between them. The CDR3 coding sequence is TGTGCCAGCAGTTTAGGAGGGACGTCCTACAATGAGCAGTTCTTC. Protein product: CASSLGGTSYNEQFF.

A note on this clonotype: The junction does not match germline at one end; this may be a read error. The chain is built from TRBV6-1 and TRBJ2-7, with D perhaps given as TRBD1 or TRBD2 (5 bases each). The CDR3 has 14 residues. Germline loops: CDR1 MNHNS, CDR2 SASEGT. The CDR3 region has the DNA TGTGCCATCAGTGAGGGGTACCGGCCCTACGAGCAGTACTTC. This codes for CAISEGYRPYEQYF.

In its sample, this clonotype was seen many times. The chain is built from TRBV9 and TRBJ2-5; either TRBD1 or TRBD2 may fit D (6 bases each). CDR1 and CDR2 from the germline V gene are SGDLS and YYNGEE. V was pared by 0 bases and J by 5 bases, with 11 bases between. The CDR3 has 14 amino acids. The CDR3 sequence: CASSVEGGRETQYF. CDR3 DNA sequence: TGTGCCAGCAGCGTAGAGGGGGGTCGGGAGACCCAGTACTTC.

As concerns this clonotype: A read error likely explains this, since a far larger clone differs by one base. The chain has TRBV6-9 and TRBJ2-2; D gene uncertain. Trimming stripped 8 bases from V and 9 bases from J, with 13 bases between. The germline V gene encodes CDR1 MNHGY and CDR2 SVAAGI. The CDR3 has 12 amino acids. The CDR3 protein is CASAQAFRELFF. CDR3 DNA: TGTGCCAGCGCCCAGGCTTTCAGGGAGCTGTTTTTT.

Note on this clonotype: With only one base between it and a far larger clone, this is likely a read error. The CDR3 DNA reads TGTGCCAGCAGCGGATCCCCGGGGTGCAACGAGCAGTACTTC. Its protein is CASSGSPGCNEQYF. This chain uses TRBV7-2 with TRBJ2-6; perhaps TRBD2 as D (5 bases). The J call is uncertain, as TRBJ2-7 better fits the DNA end. This CDR3 region has 14 residues. Germline CDR1 reads SGHTA; CDR2 reads FQGNSA.

This clonotype occurred many times. The chain employs TRBV10-3 and TRBJ2-1; D might be TRBD1 (6 bases). CDR1 ENHRY and CDR2 SYGVKD come from the germline V gene. Trimming removed 3 bases from V and 1 base from J, with 10 bases in between. The length of the CDR3 is 15 residues. DNA of the CDR3: TGTGCCATCAGTGATGGGGGCGGGTCCTACAATGAGCAGTTCTTC. It codes for CAISDGGGSYNEQFF.

V is TRBV7-8 and J is TRBJ2-7, with D possibly TRBD2 on 5 matching bases. Germline CDR1 and CDR2: SGHVS and FQNEAQ. V was trimmed by 7 bases and J by 3 bases, leaving 13 bases between them. The CDR3 runs to 13 residues. CDR3 nucleotides: TGTGCCAGCAACACAATACGGGACTACGAGCAGTACTTC. This encodes CASNTIRDYEQYF.

This rearrangement joins TRBV2 to TRBJ2-7; a possible D gene is TRBD2 (6 bases). Trimming pared 6 bases from V and 5 bases from J, leaving 14 bases between. The CDR3 sequence is 13 residues long. Germline loops: CDR1 SNHLY, CDR2 FYNNEI. The CDR3 loop is CASSFSGSDEQYF. The CDR3 bases are TGTGCCAGCAGCTTTTCCGGGAGCGACGAGCAGTACTTC. Full variable domain (rest looked up from reference TRBV2 and TRBJ2-7): EPEVTQTPSHQVTQMGQEVILRCVPISNHLYFYWYRQILGQKVEFLVSFYNNEISEKSEIFDDQFSVERPDGSNFTLKIRSTKLEDSAMYFCASSFSGSDEQYFGPGTRLTVT.

Notes on this clonotype: Since no conserved phenylalanine or tryptophan closes the CDR3, a read error is the likely cause. The chain carries TRBV5-6 and TRBJ2-7; perhaps TRBD2 as D (6 bases). The germline CDR1 and CDR2 sequences are SGHDT and YYEEEE. The CDR3 extends over 15 amino acids. Trimming pared 1 base from V and 0 bases from J, leaving 11 bases between. The CDR3 region has the DNA TGTGCCAGCAGCTTGAATACCGGGAGCTCCTACGAGCAGTACCTC. This translates into CASSLNTGSSYEQYL.

Notes on this clonotype: A much larger clone is a single base away; this may be a read error. This sequence joins TRBV25-1 and TRBJ1-1, with D possibly TRBD1 on 5 matching bases. CDR1 and CDR2 (germline): MGHDK, SYGVNS. The length of the CDR3 is 15 residues. CDR3 in DNA: TGTGCCATCAGTGAACTAGGCGGGACGAACACTGAAGCTTTCTTT. This translates into CAISELGGTNTEAFF. Full variable domain (outside the CDR3, taken from reference TRBV25-1 and TRBJ1-1): EADIYQTPRYLVIGTGKKITLECSQTMGHDKMYWYQQDPGMELHLIHYSYGVNSTEKGDLSSESTVSRIRTEHFPLTLESARPSHTSQYLCAISELGGTNTEAFFGQGTRLTVV.